This record covers a single TCR beta chain. This clone has just a few counts. Its antigen is unknown. No much larger clone exists at a distance of one base, and base qualities are not known. This specimen comes from a study of tumor-infiltrating lymphocytes in localized non-small cell lung cancer (TCRdb year 2021). Study-level background: Several histologies were represented in the cohort, which also included both smokers and never-smokers as well as patients whose samples were collected after neoadjuvant chemotherapy. In total, the ICON cohort was made up of 150 surgical patients who had localized non-small cell lung cancer and whose tumors were resected. A total of around 50 patients were part of the paired comparison of immunoSEQ T-cell fraction between tumor and uninvolved lung. Each patient contributed resected tumor tissue and uninvolved lung tissue from the same patient, described as non-adjacent to the tumor. The same patients underwent several integrated assays, with TCR sequencing performed together with flow cytometry, multiplex immunofluorescence, RNA-seq, exome sequencing and proteomics. Beyond this particular receptor, the publication reports: Assay coverage differed among patients according to how much tissue was available, so only a subset of the cohort had TCR sequencing. TCRbeta sequencing supported higher T cell infiltration in tumors than in uninvolved lung tissue, consistent with immunofluorescence CD3 counts. Because different assays used different pieces of the same tissue, technical variation could not be distinguished from intratumor heterogeneity. TCR-derived T-cell fraction did not differ between the flow cytometry-defined immunotypes IM1 (good prognosis) and IM2 (poor prognosis).

Enrollment in ICON was initiated in the first half of 2016, and the last patient was enrolled in 2018. In a subcohort of around 72 patients, fresh tumor and matched uninvolved tissue were collected for in-depth immune analyses, with TCR sequencing among those analyses. TCR sequencing was performed on DNA isolated from bulk tissue, without cell sorting. The germline V gene (reference sequence) sets CDR1 to LNHDA and CDR2 to SQIVND. V loses 6 bases, J loses 4 bases, and the germline ends lie 10 bases apart. The CDR3 sequence holds 13 residues, the cysteine and phenylalanine included. Only the CDR3 DNA stays, 39 bases, in frame from base 1. The immunoSEQ assay used for TCR sequencing gave the T-cell fraction in both tumor and uninvolved lung tissue. On the study's bioinformatics: For survival analysis, patients were split into high (upper tertile) and low (lower two tertiles) T-cell fraction groups and compared by log-rank test. A signed-rank test was used to test differences in T-cell fraction between paired tumor and uninvolved lung samples. TCRdb took this table from immuneACCESS and kept in-frame rearrangements with V and J called. Such tables lack part of the clones; where checked against another copy, unresolved V genes explain under half of the gap, and the rest is unexplained. The DNA was the basis for D and trimming; V, J and clone size are from that table. For this sample the table gives fewer than 4,000 clones, of which less than 75% were detected only once. The ten largest make up under 15% of the sample.

What was sequenced was uninvolved lung tissue not adjacent to the tumor. The chain is assembled from TRBV19 and TRBJ2-1, with no reliable assignment of the D segment. The clonotype comes from a human donor with non-small cell lung cancer. The DNA sequence follows: TGTGCCAGTAGGGGCGGCTCGTACAATGAGCAGTTCTTC. Its amino acids are CASRGGSYNEQFF.